Following are 28 T cell receptor beta chains from one sample sequenced in a study of blood T cell repertoires in COVID-19. Some clones are missing from TCRdb's copy, which holds only in-frame ones; the method was immunoSEQ multiplex PCR. The table has about 170,000 clones, around 87% seen once. Sequencing used peripheral blood. The receptors originated from a woman aged 80 or older in a cohort sampled during active or convalescent COVID-19.

The J gene is TRBJ1-1, the V gene TRBV7-2; D remains ambiguous. Germline assignment: CDR1 SGHTA and CDR2 FQGNSA. CDR3 length: 13 residues. Trimming cost V 1 base and J 3 bases, with 6 bases left between them. The CDR3 region has the DNA TGTGCCAGCAGCTTAGGGCCGTACACTGAAGCTTTCTTT. Protein: CASSLGPYTEAFF.

The J gene is TRBJ2-3, the V gene TRBV5-1, with D unresolved. V was trimmed by 0 bases and J by 6 bases, leaving 5 bases between them. Per the germline V gene, CDR1 is SGHRS and CDR2 is YFSETQ. This CDR3 region has 12 residues. The CDR3 nucleotides read TGCGCCAGCAGCTTGGAGCGTGATACGCAGTATTTT. Translated: CASSLERDTQYF.

The chain employs TRBV4-1 and TRBJ1-2; TRBD1 matches 7 bases. V trimming: 1 base; J trimming: 3 bases; junction bases outside the gene matches: 14. The CDR3 is 18 amino acids. Germline assignment: CDR1 MGHRA and CDR2 YSYEKL. CDR3 sequence reads: CASSQGQDRAGVDYGYTF. In DNA form, the CDR3 reads TGCGCCAGCAGCCAAGGGCAAGACAGGGCAGGAGTCGACTATGGCTACACCTTC.

This chain uses TRBV5-1 with TRBJ2-3, with 9 bases matching TRBD2. The CDR3 is 15 residues long. V dropped 0 bases and J dropped 3; count of bases not matched to a gene: 2. Germline V gives CDR1 SGHRS, CDR2 YFSETQ. CDR3 in DNA: TGCGCCAGCAGCTTGGCCGGACTAGCGACAGATACGCAGTATTTT. Encoded protein: CASSLAGLATDTQYF.

This chain joins TRBV7-9 and TRBJ2-3; TRBD1 aligns across 9 bases. The length of the CDR3 is 17 residues. Germline V gene lookup returns CDR1 SEHNR and CDR2 FQNEAQ (reference sequence). Trimming removed 3 bases from V and 3 bases from J; junction bases left unmatched: 10. CDR3 residues: CASSFGGTGGATDTQYF. CDR3 DNA: TGTGCCAGCAGCTTCGGGGGTACAGGGGGCGCGACAGATACGCAGTATTTT. Combining the CDR3 with reference TRBV7-9 and TRBJ2-3 gives the whole variable domain DTGVSQNPRHKITKRGQNVTFRCDPISEHNRLYWYRQTLGQGPEFLTYFQNEAQLEKSRLLSDRFSAERPKGSFSTLEIQRTEQGDSAMYLCASSFGGTGGATDTQYFGPGTRLTVL.

The chain combines TRBV2 with TRBJ1-5; possibly TRBD1 for D (6 bases). The CDR3 contains 13 residues. CDR1 and CDR2 from the germline V gene are SNHLY and FYNNEI. Trimming stripped 6 bases from V and 5 bases from J, with 11 bases between. The CDR3 region has the DNA TGTGCCAGCAGACCCGGACAGTATCAGCCCCAGCATTTT. Amino acids: CASRPGQYQPQHF.

The V call is TRBV5-3, the J call TRBJ1-1, with D possibly TRBD1 on 6 matching bases. TRBV5-3 is an ORF for which the function is uncertain. Trimming left V 4 bases short and J 9 bases short, with 10 bases between. The CDR3 runs to 11 residues. CDR3 loop: CARSIRDKAFF. The DNA of the CDR3 is TGTGCCAGAAGCATCCGGGACAAAGCTTTCTTT.

This chain joins TRBV6-5 and TRBJ2-4; D gene uncertain. V gave up 0 bases and J gave up 10 bases, with 10 bases separating them. Germline V gene data show CDR1 as MNHEY and CDR2 as SVGAGI. The CDR3 length is 13 residues. The CDR3, as DNA: TGTGCCAGCAGTTACTCGGTGTCTAGTATTCAGTACTTC. Its protein is CASSYSVSSIQYF.

The V and J genes are TRBV6-5 and TRBJ1-1; the match to TRBD1 covers 8 bases. Germline CDR1 and CDR2: MNHEY and SVGAGI. V gave up 7 bases and J gave up 4 bases; unmatched junction bases: 5. There are 13 residues in the CDR3. The CDR3, as DNA: TGTGCCAGCAATGGACAGGGAGGCACTGAAGCTTTCTTT. Amino acid sequence: CASNGQGGTEAFF.

This chain links TRBV2 with TRBJ1-1; no reliable D call. This CDR3 contains 15 residues. V lost 5 bases and J 0 bases, leaving 13 bases between the germline ends. In germline, CDR1 is SNHLY, CDR2 FYNNEI. CDR3 loop: CASSPAGVMNTEAFF. The CDR3 bases are TGTGCCAGCAGTCCTGCGGGTGTCATGAACACTGAAGCTTTCTTT.

The sample holds a few counts of this clone. The genes are TRBV6-5 and TRBJ1-2; D gene uncertain. Germline-derived CDR1 and CDR2 are MNHEY and SVGAGI. V dropped 6 bases and J dropped 4 bases, with 15 bases sitting between them. The CDR3 covers 14 residues. The DNA for the CDR3 is TGTGCCAGCAGCCTCGCCGGGGTGGGCTATGGCTACACCTTC. This translates into CASSLAGVGYGYTF.

Here the CDR3 DNA reads TGCGCCAGCAGCGTAACCGGGACAGGGGGCTTCACCGGGGAGCTGTTTTTT. Residues: CASSVTGTGGFTGELFF. The chain uses TRBV5-1 and TRBJ2-2, with 12 bases identical to TRBD1. J gave up 4 bases and V 4 bases, and 8 bases lay outside the gene matches. The CDR3 length is 17 residues. Germline lookup yields CDR1 SGHRS and CDR2 YFSETQ.

The sample holds one count of this clone. The V and J genes are TRBV27 and TRBJ2-2; tentatively, D is TRBD1 (5 bases). V was shortened by 6 bases and J by 2 bases, with 16 bases between the two germline ends. The CDR3 is 16 amino acids. CDR1 is MNHEY and CDR2 is SMNVEV in the germline V gene (reference sequence). CDR3 nucleotide sequence: TGTGCCAGCAGGTCCCCCGGAACAGGAAACACCGGGGAGCTGTTTTTT. Its translation is CASRSPGTGNTGELFF.

This chain links TRBV27 with TRBJ1-6; D is ambiguous. This CDR3 is built from 13 residues. CDR1 and CDR2 (germline): MNHEY, SMNVEV (reference sequence). The germline V and J ends were trimmed by 7 bases and 9 bases, with 13 bases remaining between them. The chain's CDR3 is CASTQAISSPLHF. CDR3 nucleotides: TGTGCCAGCACCCAAGCGATTTCTTCACCCCTCCACTTT.

In its sample, this clone was seen once. The genes are TRBV19 and TRBJ1-5; 7 nucleotides align to TRBD1. The CDR3 contains 13 residues. Germline CDR1 reads LNHDA; CDR2 reads SQIVND (reference sequence). The V gene end was trimmed by 11 bases and the J gene end by 3 bases; junction bases not matched to a gene: 7. CDR3 coding DNA: TGTGCCTGTACCGACAGGGACAATCAGCCCCAGCATTTT. Translating gives CACTDRDNQPQHF.

The CDR3 protein is CAWSPTGGGTFTKNIQYF. In DNA form, the CDR3 reads TGTGCCTGGAGTCCCACTGGGGGAGGGACTTTTACCAAAAACATTCAGTACTTC. The chain has TRBV30 and TRBJ2-4; TRBD2 matches at 7 bases. In germline, CDR1 is GTSNPN, CDR2 SVGIG (reference sequence). After removal of 2 bases from V and 2 bases from J, the junction contained 15 bases not matched to a gene. CDR3 length: 18 amino acids.

This rearrangement joins TRBV9 to TRBJ1-1; 8 nucleotides line up with TRBD1. The CDR3 spans 14 residues. From germline, CDR1 is SGDLS and CDR2 YYNGEE. Trimming took 3 bases from V and 2 from J; bases not matched to a gene: 3. The CDR3 loop is CASSGGQVNTEAFF. CDR3 nucleotides: TGTGCCAGCAGCGGGGGACAGGTCAACACTGAAGCTTTCTTT.

In this sample, this clone turned up a few times. The rearrangement uses TRBV6-1 and TRBJ2-1; D might be TRBD2 (6 bases). Germline lookup yields CDR1 MNHNS and CDR2 SASEGT. Trimming removed 1 base at V and 15 bases at J, with 13 bases between. The CDR3 loop spans 12 amino acids. CDR3 residues: CASSEGYSGPFF. The CDR3 nucleotides read TGTGCCAGCAGTGAAGGGTACAGCGGGCCGTTCTTC.

V and J are TRBV11-2 and TRBJ2-5, with TRBD1 matching 7 bases. With V trimmed by 6 bases and J by 4 bases, 5 bases remained unmatched. The CDR3 has 13 amino acids. Germline values: CDR1 SGHAT, CDR2 FQNNGV. The chain's CDR3 is CASRYQGVETQYF. DNA of the CDR3: TGTGCCAGCAGATATCAGGGGGTAGAGACCCAGTACTTC.

CDR3 bases: TGCGCCAGCAGCAAAACCGGGACAGCAAACTTTCTAATGGTTTTTGAGCAGTTCTTC. Amino acids: CASSKTGTANFLMVFEQFF. The V and J genes are TRBV5-1 and TRBJ2-1, with TRBD1 identical over 7 bases. Germline loops: CDR1 SGHRS, CDR2 YFSETQ. J lost 9 bases, V lost 4 bases, and 25 bases had no gene match. This CDR3 is 19 amino acids long.

The V and J genes are TRBV4-3 and TRBJ1-2; maybe TRBD1 (6 bases). The V end lost 1 base, the J end lost 0 bases, and 9 bases lay between the germline ends. This CDR3 has 15 amino acids. Germline V CDR1 and CDR2: LGHNA, YSLEER. CDR3 residues: CASSQAAGANYGYTF. In DNA form, the CDR3 reads TGCGCCAGCAGCCAAGCTGCAGGGGCTAACTATGGCTACACCTTC.

The gene calls are TRBV27 and TRBJ2-7; weak D call: TRBD1 (5 bases). The CDR3 is 15 amino acids. Per germline, CDR1 MNHEY and CDR2 SMNVEV (reference sequence). V was clipped by 4 bases and J by 3 bases, with 16 bases between them. CDR3 nucleotides: TGTGCCAGCAGTTCCCCGGTAAGGGGAAACTACGAGCAGTACTTC. It specifies CASSSPVRGNYEQYF.

This clone occurred a few times. This chain uses TRBV18 with TRBJ2-1, with D possibly being TRBD1 (6 bases). CDR1 and CDR2 (germline): KGHSH, LQKENI. The CDR3 loop spans 15 amino acids. The V end was cut by 5 bases, the J end by 4 bases, with 15 bases between. The CDR3 DNA reads as TGTGCCAGCTCAAGACGGGACACTAATTACAATGAGCAGTTCTTC. Translated: CASSRRDTNYNEQFF.

The chain has TRBV5-1 and TRBJ1-1; 7 nucleotides line up with TRBD1. Germline CDR1 reads SGHRS; CDR2 reads YFSETQ. Unmatched junction bases numbered 3, after V lost 0 bases and J lost 10 bases. This CDR3 region has 12 residues. In DNA, the CDR3 is TGCGCCAGCAGCTTGGACAGGGGAAGAGCTTTCTTT. It translates to CASSLDRGRAFF.

This chain links TRBV6-5 with TRBJ1-2; the match to TRBD1 covers 8 bases. The CDR3 totals 13 residues. Germline loops: CDR1 MNHEY, CDR2 SVGAGI. V was pared by 6 bases and J by 3 bases, with 3 bases of the junction left unmatched. The CDR3 bases are TGTGCCAGCAGCCCACAGGGGGACTATGGCTACACCTTC. Protein product: CASSPQGDYGYTF.

This chain links TRBV10-3 with TRBJ2-2; a possible D gene is TRBD1 (6 bases). From germline, CDR1 is ENHRY and CDR2 SYGVKD. The CDR3 sequence is 17 residues long. Trimming left V 6 bases short and J 0 bases short, with 17 bases between. The CDR3 region is CAIRQGSRTANTGELFF. The CDR3 DNA follows: TGTGCCATCAGACAGGGAAGTCGGACAGCGAACACCGGGGAGCTGTTTTTT.

This chain links TRBV24-1 with TRBJ2-1; no clear D gene. This CDR3 is 13 amino acids long. Germline V CDR1 and CDR2: KGHDR, SFDVKD. The V and J ends lost 7 bases and 9 bases respectively, with 15 bases between them. Written as DNA, the CDR3 is TGTGCCACCAGCCCTCTTACTTCTATTGAGCAGTTCTTC. Its translation: CATSPLTSIEQFF.

This clone was seen just once. The sample has other DNA sequences that encode this CDR3 too. The chain joins TRBV25-1 to TRBJ1-3; 10 positions agree with TRBD1. Germline V lookup: CDR1 MGHDK, CDR2 SYGVNS. There are 14 residues in the CDR3. V was pared by 6 bases and J by 4 bases, with 3 bases of the junction left unmatched. In nucleotides, the CDR3 is TGTGCCAGCAGGACAGGGGGCAGAGGAAACACCATATATTTT. This sequence encodes CASRTGGRGNTIYF.